Presented here are 29 T cell receptor beta chains from one specimen sequenced in a study of CD4+ T cells in melanoma. This table comes from immunoSEQ multiplex PCR, and its TCRdb copy is limited to in-frame clones, with some not included. The table has about 140,000 clones, roughly 91% seen once. These receptors all come from a human donor with melanoma.

The chain links TRBV7-9 to TRBJ2-5; maybe TRBD1 (6 bases). Germline lookup yields CDR1 SEHNR and CDR2 FQNEAQ (reference sequence). The CDR3 has 14 residues. Between the trimmed V and J ends, which lost 2 bases and 7 bases, there was a span of 14 bases. CDR3 DNA sequence: TGTGCCAGCAGCTTATATTCAGGGGAAGGGACCCAGTACTTC. Translation gives CASSLYSGEGTQYF.

CDR3 sequence reads: CASSPDRDGYTF. CDR3 bases: TGTGCCAGCTCACCAGACAGGGATGGCTACACCTTC. The chain couples TRBV18 to TRBJ1-2; TRBD1 aligns across 7 bases. Germline V lookup: CDR1 KGHSH, CDR2 LQKENI. Unmatched junction bases numbered 0, after V lost 2 bases and J lost 6 bases. The CDR3 is made up of 12 amino acids.

In its sample, this clone was seen once. CDR3 in amino acids: CASSFGGSYEQYF. CDR3 DNA sequence: TGTGCCAGCAGCTTTGGAGGGTCCTACGAGCAGTACTTC. The V call is TRBV11-2, the J call TRBJ2-7, with D possibly matching TRBD2 (6 bases). Germline CDR1 reads SGHAT; CDR2 reads FQNNGV. The germline V and J ends were trimmed by 3 bases and 1 base, with 7 bases remaining between them. CDR3 length: 13 residues.

The chain uses TRBV5-4 and TRBJ1-1; no firm D call. CDR1 and CDR2 from the germline V gene are SGHNT and YYREEE (reference sequence). This CDR3 contains 16 residues. V was shortened by 0 bases and J by 0 bases, with 12 bases between the two germline ends. The CDR3 is CASSLGVGRMNTEAFF. The CDR3 bases are TGTGCCAGCAGCTTGGGTGTCGGACGGATGAACACTGAAGCTTTCTTT.

The chain joins TRBV19 to TRBJ2-5; TRBD1 matches at 8 bases. CDR1 is LNHDA, CDR2 SQIVND, per germline (reference sequence). J was trimmed by 5 bases and V by 4 bases; bases with no gene match: 9. The CDR3 is 15 residues long. The CDR3 sequence is CASSKGDRSRETQYF. Here the CDR3 DNA reads TGTGCCAGTAGTAAGGGGGACAGGTCGAGGGAGACCCAGTACTTC.

The V and J genes are TRBV7-2 and TRBJ2-7, with D possibly being TRBD1 (6 bases). The length of the CDR3 is 13 residues. The germline gives CDR1 SGHTA, CDR2 FQGNSA. The V end lost 2 bases, the J end lost 6 bases, and 11 bases lay between the germline ends. The CDR3 coding sequence is TGTGCCAGCAGCTTAACAGGGTTCGGCGAGCAGTACTTC. The encoded protein is CASSLTGFGEQYF.

The V call is TRBV2, the J call TRBJ2-7; 9 nucleotides line up with TRBD1. J was trimmed by 4 bases and V by 4 bases; bases with no gene match: 5. Germline V CDR1 and CDR2: SNHLY, FYNNEI. The CDR3 length is 14 residues. Written as DNA, the CDR3 is TGTGCCAGCAGTGGACAGGGGGGGAAGTACGAGCAGTACTTC. Translated, it gives CASSGQGGKYEQYF. Based on the CDR3 plus reference TRBV2 and TRBJ2-7, the full variable domain is EPEVTQTPSHQVTQMGQEVILRCVPISNHLYFYWYRQILGQKVEFLVSFYNNEISEKSEIFDDQFSVERPDGSNFTLKIRSTKLEDSAMYFCASSGQGGKYEQYFGPGTRLTVT.

This clone was picked up one time. V and J are TRBV7-9 and TRBJ1-1; D may be TRBD1 (6 bases). Per the germline V gene, CDR1 is SEHNR and CDR2 is FQNEAQ (reference sequence). Deletions cut 5 bases from V and 1 base from J, with 8 bases between. This CDR3 is built from 13 residues. The CDR3 reads CASSRQENTEAFF. The CDR3 DNA reads TGTGCCAGCAGCCGACAGGAGAACACTGAAGCTTTCTTT.

The chain has TRBV13 and TRBJ2-1, with D tentatively TRBD1 (6 bases). There are 12 residues in the CDR3. Trimming removed 5 bases from V and 10 bases from J, with 12 bases in between. The germline gives CDR1 PRHDT, CDR2 FYEKMQ (reference sequence). The CDR3 DNA follows: TGTGCCAGCAGCCCAGGGGAACGGGAGCAGTTCTTC. It is translated as CASSPGEREQFF.

This chain uses TRBV27 with TRBJ2-3; D unclear. The CDR3 is 15 residues long. V lost 7 bases, J lost 6 bases, and 20 bases lay in between. Germline-derived CDR1 and CDR2 are MNHEY and SMNVEV (reference sequence). CDR3 bases: TGTGCCAGCAAAACGGTCACAGCCCTTGAGGATACGCAGTATTTT. It codes for CASKTVTALEDTQYF.

The V gene is TRBV29-1, the J gene TRBJ1-2, with TRBD1 identical over 10 bases. Trimming took 6 bases from V and 2 from J; bases not matched to a gene: 3. Germline CDR1 SQVTM, CDR2 ANQGSEA. The CDR3 sequence is 13 residues long. Here the CDR3 reads CSVRTGGNYGYTF. DNA for the CDR3: TGCAGCGTCCGGACAGGGGGGAACTATGGCTACACCTTC.

This chain uses TRBV12-5 with TRBJ1-1; D is undetermined. The ends were cut back, 5 bases at V and 3 bases at J, with 13 bases in the middle. Germline CDR1 and CDR2: LGHNT and FRNRAP. This CDR3 has 14 amino acids. As DNA, the CDR3 is TGTGCTAGTGGTCCCCCCACCTTTCACACTGAAGCTTTCTTT. As protein: CASGPPTFHTEAFF.

The chain links TRBV9 to TRBJ1-1; D ambiguous. The CDR3 spans 12 residues. The V end was cut by 2 bases, the J end by 3 bases, with 5 bases between. Germline loops: CDR1 SGDLS, CDR2 YYNGEE. The DNA for the CDR3 is TGTGCCAGCAGCGTCGGGCACACTGAAGCTTTCTTT. This codes for CASSVGHTEAFF.

The J gene is TRBJ1-5, the V gene TRBV11-2; the D is unclear. The CDR3 length is 13 residues. The germline V gene encodes CDR1 SGHAT and CDR2 FQNNGV. Deletions cut 2 bases from V and 6 bases from J, with 8 bases between. The DNA of the CDR3 is TGTGCCAGCAGCTTAACTCCCAGTCAGCCCCAGCATTTT. Its protein is CASSLTPSQPQHF.

This chain connects TRBV27 to TRBJ2-7, with a weak D call TRBD2 (6 bases). CDR1 is MNHEY and CDR2 is SMNVEV in the germline V gene (reference sequence). The CDR3 has 14 residues. With 1 base removed from V and 6 bases from J, the gap between germline ends came to 13 bases. CDR3 protein: CASSLWGVPSEQYF. The DNA for the CDR3 is TGTGCCAGCAGTTTATGGGGGGTCCCGAGCGAGCAGTACTTC.

This clone occurred once. The chain employs TRBV5-5 and TRBJ1-5, with TRBD1 identical over 7 bases. The V and J ends lost 4 bases and 3 bases, in that order; junction bases with no gene match: 4. Per the germline V gene, CDR1 is SGHKS and CDR2 is YYEKEE (reference sequence). The CDR3 is 14 amino acids. The CDR3 DNA reads TGTGCCAGCAGCCAGGGACAGTTCAATCAGCCCCAGCATTTT. Translating gives CASSQGQFNQPQHF.

This clone has only one observation. One junction end does not reproduce the germline sequence, and a read error may be involved. The chain employs TRBV7-7 and TRBJ2-5, with 8 bases fitting TRBD2. The germline V gene has CDR1 SSHAT and CDR2 FNYEAQ (reference sequence). The CDR3 extends over 15 amino acids. The DNA of the CDR3 is TGTGCTAGCAGCTTAGGCGGGGGGTCCTTAGAGACCCAGTACTTC. Its protein is CASSLGGGSLETQYF.

V gene TRBV20-1 combines with J gene TRBJ2-7, with D tentatively TRBD2 (6 bases). CDR3 length: 11 amino acids. In germline, CDR1 is DFQATT, CDR2 SNEGSKA (reference sequence). With 4 bases removed from V and 3 bases from J, the gap between germline ends came to 7 bases. CDR3 nucleotide sequence: TGCAGTGCTAAGGACTACTACGAGCAGTACTTC. Residues: CSAKDYYEQYF.

The chain employs TRBV18 and TRBJ1-6; 10 bases are shared with TRBD1. The CDR3 contains 15 residues. The germline V gene encodes CDR1 KGHSH and CDR2 LQKENI. Trimming at V came to 8 bases and at J to 7 bases, leaving 8 bases not matched to a gene. The CDR3 protein is CASVGQGTINSPLHF. For the CDR3, the DNA is TGTGCCAGCGTGGGACAGGGGACTATCAATTCACCCCTCCACTTT. Full variable domain (remainder filled in from reference TRBV18 and TRBJ1-6): NAGVMQNPRHLVRRRGQEARLRCSPMKGHSHVYWYRQLPEEGLKFMVYLQKENIIDESGMPKERFSAEFPKEGPSILRIQQVVRGDSAAYFCASVGQGTINSPLHFGNGTRLTVT.

The rearrangement links TRBV18 to TRBJ1-6; tentative D call: TRBD1 (6 bases). The V end was cut by 0 bases, the J end by 12 bases, with 15 bases between. Germline CDR1 and CDR2: KGHSH and LQKENI. The CDR3 loop spans 15 amino acids. CDR3 sequence reads: CASSPPALGAGPLHF. CDR3 in DNA: TGTGCCAGCTCACCACCAGCGTTGGGGGCAGGACCCCTCCACTTT.

V and J are TRBV29-1 and TRBJ1-1; D possibly corresponds to TRBD1 (5 bases). Germline CDR1 SQVTM, CDR2 ANQGSEA. This CDR3 is 13 amino acids long. V dropped 8 bases and J dropped 5 bases, with 18 bases sitting between them. CDR3 sequence (DNA): TGCAGCATGAATCAGGGCCGGGGAACTGAAGCTTTCTTT. Translation gives CSMNQGRGTEAFF. Drawing the rest from reference TRBV29-1 and TRBJ1-1, the complete variable domain is SAVISQKPSRDICQRGTSLTIQCQVDSQVTMMFWYRQQPGQSLTLIATANQGSEATYESGFVIDKFPISRPNLTFSTLTVSNMSPEDSSIYLCSMNQGRGTEAFFGQGTRLTVV.

The chain joins TRBV27 to TRBJ1-6, with no clear D. In germline, CDR1 is MNHEY, CDR2 SMNVEV (reference sequence). The germline V and J ends were trimmed by 2 bases and 0 bases, with 5 bases remaining between them. The CDR3 has 15 amino acids. CDR3 DNA sequence: TGTGCCAGCAGTTTAGGGGTCTCCTATAATTCACCCCTCCACTTT. This gives the protein CASSLGVSYNSPLHF.

The rearrangement joins TRBV4-2 to TRBJ1-4; no clear D gene. The V end lost 1 base, the J end lost 5 bases, and 11 bases lay between the germline ends. This CDR3 has 15 amino acids. The germline CDR1 and CDR2 sequences are LGHNA and YNFKEQ. CDR3 residues: CASSQVVQKNEKLFF. CDR3 nucleotide sequence: TGTGCCAGCAGCCAAGTCGTTCAGAAGAATGAAAAACTGTTTTTT.

V usage is TRBV18 and J usage is TRBJ2-3; TRBD2 aligns across 8 bases. The CDR3 is 16 residues long. CDR1 and CDR2 (germline): KGHSH, LQKENI. Germline trimming cut 1 base from V and 2 bases from J; bases unmatched to any gene: 5. The CDR3 protein is CASSPRAGGNTDTQYF. The CDR3 DNA follows: TGTGCCAGCTCACCACGGGCGGGGGGCAACACAGATACGCAGTATTTT.

This clone was observed a handful of times. This chain connects TRBV6-1 to TRBJ1-2; the D gene is possibly TRBD1 (5 bases). V lost 4 bases, J lost 8 bases, and 14 bases lay in between. Per the germline V gene, CDR1 is MNHNS and CDR2 is SASEGT. This CDR3 comprises 13 residues. CDR3 amino acids: CASSGDPGRGYTF. The CDR3 coding sequence is TGTGCCAGCAGTGGGGACCCCGGAAGAGGCTACACCTTC.

CDR3 in amino acids: CAWILATAESGYTF. CDR3 coding DNA: TGTGCCTGGATCTTGGCCACCGCCGAGAGTGGCTACACCTTC. This chain joins TRBV30 and TRBJ1-2; D not certain. V was cut by 4 bases and J by 7 bases, with 19 bases left in between. The CDR3 totals 14 residues. In germline, CDR1 is GTSNPN, CDR2 SVGIG (reference sequence).

This clone was seen a single time. The V gene is TRBV27, the J gene TRBJ1-1; D gene unclear. From germline, CDR1 is MNHEY and CDR2 SMNVEV (reference sequence). The V gene lost 4 bases and the J gene lost 5 bases, with 20 bases spanning the gap. The CDR3 is 16 residues long. The CDR3 here is CASSSPAAVRGTEAFF. The CDR3 DNA reads TGTGCCAGCAGTTCCCCCGCGGCAGTAAGAGGTACTGAAGCTTTCTTT.

V usage is TRBV19 and J usage is TRBJ2-5; tentative D call: TRBD2 (6 bases). The CDR3 covers 15 residues. V gave up 4 bases and J gave up 5 bases, with 17 bases separating them. Germline CDR1 is LNHDA and CDR2 is SQIVND (reference sequence). The CDR3 sequence is CASSKGLGGRETQYF. DNA of the CDR3: TGTGCCAGTAGTAAGGGCCTTGGAGGGAGGGAGACCCAGTACTTC.

Written as DNA, the CDR3 is TGTGCCAGCAGCTCGACTAGCGGGGGGGCCGATGAGCAGTTCTTC. This codes for CASSSTSGGADEQFF. The rearrangement uses TRBV13 and TRBJ2-1; 14 nucleotides agree with TRBD2. The junction had 4 bases not matched to a gene; V was cut back by 4 bases and J by 8 bases. The CDR3 has 15 residues. Germline loops: CDR1 PRHDT, CDR2 FYEKMQ (reference sequence).